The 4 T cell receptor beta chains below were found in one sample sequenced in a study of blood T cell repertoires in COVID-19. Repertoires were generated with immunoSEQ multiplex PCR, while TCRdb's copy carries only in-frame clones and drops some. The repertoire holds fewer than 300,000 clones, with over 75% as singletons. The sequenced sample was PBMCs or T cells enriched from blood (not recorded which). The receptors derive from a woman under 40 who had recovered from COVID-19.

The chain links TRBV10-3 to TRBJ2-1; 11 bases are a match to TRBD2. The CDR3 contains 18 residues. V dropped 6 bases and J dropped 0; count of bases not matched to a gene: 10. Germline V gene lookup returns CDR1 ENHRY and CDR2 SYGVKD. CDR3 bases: TGTGCCATCAGGGGGGGACTAGCGGATCTTTCCTCCTACAATGAGCAGTTCTTC. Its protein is CAIRGGLADLSSYNEQFF.

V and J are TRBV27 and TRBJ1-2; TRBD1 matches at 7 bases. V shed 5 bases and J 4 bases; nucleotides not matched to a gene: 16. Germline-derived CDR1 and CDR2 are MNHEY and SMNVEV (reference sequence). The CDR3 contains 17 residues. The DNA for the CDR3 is TGTGCCAGCAGTACTCTAACGACAGGGAAGGAAGGCTATGGCTACACCTTC. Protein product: CASSTLTTGKEGYGYTF.

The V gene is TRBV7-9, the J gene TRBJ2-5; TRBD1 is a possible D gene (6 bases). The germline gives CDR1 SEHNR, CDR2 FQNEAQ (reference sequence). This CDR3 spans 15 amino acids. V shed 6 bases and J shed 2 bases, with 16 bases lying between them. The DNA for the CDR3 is TGTGCCAGCAGTCCTATGGGGGCAAGACAAGAGACCCAGTACTTC. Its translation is CASSPMGARQETQYF.

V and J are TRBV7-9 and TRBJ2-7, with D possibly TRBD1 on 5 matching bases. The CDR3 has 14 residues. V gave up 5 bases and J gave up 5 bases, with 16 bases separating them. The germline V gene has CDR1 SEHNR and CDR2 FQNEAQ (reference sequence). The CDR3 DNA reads TGTGCCAGCAGCCCACAAGGGGTATCCGACGAGCAGTACTTC. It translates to CASSPQGVSDEQYF.